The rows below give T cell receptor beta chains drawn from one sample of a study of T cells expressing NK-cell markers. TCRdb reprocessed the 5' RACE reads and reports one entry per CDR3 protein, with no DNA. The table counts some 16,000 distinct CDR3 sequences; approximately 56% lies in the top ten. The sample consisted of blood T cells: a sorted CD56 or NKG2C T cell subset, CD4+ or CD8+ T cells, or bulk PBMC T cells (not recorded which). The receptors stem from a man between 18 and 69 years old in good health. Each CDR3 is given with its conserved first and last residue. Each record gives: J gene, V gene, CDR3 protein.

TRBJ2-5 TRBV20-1 CSATLAGRETQYF
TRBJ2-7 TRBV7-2 CASSSDRGNSYEQYF
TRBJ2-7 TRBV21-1 CASSKNSGEQYF
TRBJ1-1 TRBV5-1 CASSLVPENTEAFF
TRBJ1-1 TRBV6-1 CASRPRAANTEAFF
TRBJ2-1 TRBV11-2 CASRKTGTSNEQFF
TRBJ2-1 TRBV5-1 CASSLALSRGDEQFF
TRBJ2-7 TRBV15 CATSRDHGYKQYF
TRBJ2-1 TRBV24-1 CATSDLPGQGANNEQFF
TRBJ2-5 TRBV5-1 CASAKSGAETQYF
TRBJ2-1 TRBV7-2 CASSLGQGMDWNEQFF
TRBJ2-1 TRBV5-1 CASSVGVRGGGRSYNEQFF
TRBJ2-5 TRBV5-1 CASSSGTRSQETQYF
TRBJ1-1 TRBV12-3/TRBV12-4 CASSLGGGHGTEAFF
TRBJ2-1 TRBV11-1 CASSVPGGGRNDAYNEQFF
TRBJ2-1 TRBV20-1 CSASDRGRNNEQFF
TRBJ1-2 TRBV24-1 CATSSGDRSGYTF
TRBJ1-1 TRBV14 CASSLVQGKTEAFF
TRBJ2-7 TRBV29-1 CSVRHRSGRGYEQYF
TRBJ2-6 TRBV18 CASSPSNSGANVLTF
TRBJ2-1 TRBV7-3 CASSSDTRQEQFF
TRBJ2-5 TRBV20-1 CSARGTPAETQYF
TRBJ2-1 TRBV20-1 CSAPTINNEQFF
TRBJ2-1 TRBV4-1 CASSQGPGGNYNEQFF
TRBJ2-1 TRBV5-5 CASSYPGTRTYNEQFF
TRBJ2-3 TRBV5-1 CASSLGVATRYTDTQYF
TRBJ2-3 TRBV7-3 CASRGTSTDTQYF
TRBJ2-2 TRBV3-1 CASSQPLLNTGELFF
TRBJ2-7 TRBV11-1 CASSLVADEQYF
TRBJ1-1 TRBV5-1 CASSLALSNTEAFF
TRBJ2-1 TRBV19 CARKKVKEGYNEQFF
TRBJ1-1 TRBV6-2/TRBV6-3 CASSARAGRGTEAFF
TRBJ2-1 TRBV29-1 CSVASRLAPYNEQFF
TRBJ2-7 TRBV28 CASFDGRIYEQYF
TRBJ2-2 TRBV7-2 CASSLAAPDTGELFF
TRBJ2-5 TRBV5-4 CASSAPGGRYETQYF
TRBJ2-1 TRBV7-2 CASSTTSGGSNEQFF
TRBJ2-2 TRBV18 CASSPPREGTLANTGELFF
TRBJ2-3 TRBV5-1 CASRPDGAAADTQYF
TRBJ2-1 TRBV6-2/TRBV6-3 CASNPSGNSYNEQFF
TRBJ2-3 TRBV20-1 CSARMQADTQYF